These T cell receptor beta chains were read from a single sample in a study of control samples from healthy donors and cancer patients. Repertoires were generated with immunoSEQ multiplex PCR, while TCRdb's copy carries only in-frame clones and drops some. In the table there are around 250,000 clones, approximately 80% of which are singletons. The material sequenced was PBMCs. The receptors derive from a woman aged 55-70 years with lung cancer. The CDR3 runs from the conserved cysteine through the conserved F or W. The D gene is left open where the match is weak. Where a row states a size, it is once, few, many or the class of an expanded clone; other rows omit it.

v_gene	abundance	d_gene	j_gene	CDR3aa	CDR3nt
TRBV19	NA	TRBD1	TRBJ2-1	CATLPGTGYNEQFF	TGTGCCACATTACCCGGGACAGGATACAATGAGCAGTTCTTC
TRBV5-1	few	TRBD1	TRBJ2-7	CASSFSGGSYEQYF	TGCGCCAGCAGCTTTTCAGGGGGTTCCTACGAGCAGTACTTC
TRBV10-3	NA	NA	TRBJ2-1	CASLFSGDDEQFF	TGTGCCTCCCTGTTCTCGGGGGACGATGAGCAGTTCTTC
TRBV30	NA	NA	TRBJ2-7	CASTDGHSYEQYF	TGTGCCTCAACGGACGGGCACTCCTACGAGCAGTACTTC
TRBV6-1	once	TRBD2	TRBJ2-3	CASSGGLAGAGDTQYF	TGTGCCAGCAGTGGAGGACTAGCGGGGGCTGGGGATACGCAGTATTTT
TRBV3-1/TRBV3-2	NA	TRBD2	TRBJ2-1	CASSQAGGASYNEQFF	TGTGCCAGCAGCCAAGCCGGGGGGGCCTCCTACAATGAGCAGTTCTTC
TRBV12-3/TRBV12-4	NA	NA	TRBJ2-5	CASAGIQETQYF	TGTGCCAGCGCAGGGATCCAAGAGACCCAGTACTTC
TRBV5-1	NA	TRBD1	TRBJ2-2	CASSFQQGGTGELFF	TGCGCCAGCAGCTTTCAACAGGGGGGCACCGGGGAGCTGTTTTTT
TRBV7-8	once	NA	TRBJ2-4	CASSLTDGVLAKNIQYF	TGTGCCAGCAGCTTAACGGACGGAGTGCTAGCCAAAAACATTCAGTACTTC
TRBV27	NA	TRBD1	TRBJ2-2	CASSLEGGYTGELFF	TGTGCCAGCAGTTTAGAAGGGGGCTACACCGGGGAGCTGTTTTTT
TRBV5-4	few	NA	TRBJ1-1	CASSQGGLGHTEAFF	TGTGCCAGCAGCCAAGGGGGGCTAGGTCACACTGAAGCTTTCTTT
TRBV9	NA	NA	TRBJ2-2	CASSVGLAGGTGELFF	TGTGCCAGCAGCGTAGGTCTGGCCGGAGGCACCGGGGAGCTGTTTTTT
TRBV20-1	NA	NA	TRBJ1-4	CSAFKSGELFF	TGCAGTGCTTTCAAGTCTGGGGAACTGTTTTTT
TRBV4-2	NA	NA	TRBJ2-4	CASSQDRFNNIQYF	TGTGCCAGCAGCCAAGACAGGTTCAACAACATTCAGTACTTC
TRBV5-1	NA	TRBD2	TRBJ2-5	CASSLDLAGAQETQYF	TGCGCCAGCAGCTTGGATCTAGCGGGGGCCCAAGAGACCCAGTACTTC
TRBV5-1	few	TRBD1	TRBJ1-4	CASSLNRGQEKLFF	TGCGCCAGCAGCTTGAACAGGGGACAGGAAAAACTGTTTTTT